These T cell receptor beta chains were read from a single sample in a study of blood T cell repertoires in COVID-19. Clones were sequenced by immunoSEQ multiplex PCR, and TCRdb holds only the in-frame ones, with some missing. The sample yields some 90,000 clones, approximately 80% seen once. The sequencing sample was made of peripheral blood. The receptors originated from a human donor in a cohort sampled during active COVID-19. The CDR3 runs from the conserved cysteine through the conserved F or W. Fields, in order: clone size, D gene, J gene, V gene, CDR3 protein, CDR3 DNA. The D gene is left open where the match is weak. Expanded clones are given a class, and other clones once, few, many or no size at all.

>.|TRBD1|TRBJ1-5|TRBV6-4
CASSDQGDRVNQPQHF
TGTGCCAGCAGTGACCAAGGGGACAGGGTTAATCAGCCCCAGCATTTT
>.|.|TRBJ1-2|TRBV7-8
CASSLGSGIYYGYTF
TGTGCCAGCAGCTTAGGGTCAGGGATCTACTATGGCTACACCTTC
>few|TRBD1|TRBJ1-5|TRBV28
CASISRGAQPQHF
TGTGCCAGCATTTCCAGGGGGGCTCAGCCCCAGCATTTT
>.|TRBD1|TRBJ2-7|TRBV28
CASSSPGDRSYEQYF
TGTGCCAGCAGCTCCCCCGGGGACAGGTCCTACGAGCAGTACTTC
>.|TRBD2|TRBJ2-7|TRBV6-5
CASSYSTSGPYEQYF
TGTGCCAGCAGTTACTCGACTAGCGGACCCTACGAGCAGTACTTC
>once|TRBD1|TRBJ1-6|TRBV18
CASSPGQVDNSPLHF
TGTGCCAGCTCACCGGGACAGGTGGATAATTCACCCCTCCACTTT
>.|.|TRBJ1-3|TRBV2
CASNLQGTGNTIYF
TGTGCCAGCAATCTACAGGGCACTGGAAACACCATATATTTT
>once|TRBD1|TRBJ2-5|TRBV18
CASSPFGTGVETQYF
TGTGCCAGCTCACCATTTGGGACAGGGGTCGAGACCCAGTACTTC
>.|TRBD2|TRBJ2-7|TRBV25-1
CASSLAGSIYEQYF
TGTGCCAGCAGTCTAGCGGGGAGCATCTACGAGCAGTACTTC
>.|.|TRBJ1-2|TRBV28
CASNLGVDGYTF
TGTGCCAGCAACCTCGGGGTTGACGGCTACACCTTC
>.|.|TRBJ1-4|TRBV5-8
CASSFLGTLNEKLFF
TGTGCCAGCAGCTTCCTAGGGACTCTTAATGAAAAACTGTTTTTT
>.|TRBD2|TRBJ2-1|TRBV7-3
CASSLSLSGRGDEQFF
TGTGCCAGCAGCTTAAGCTTAAGCGGGAGGGGGGATGAGCAGTTCTTC
>.|.|TRBJ2-6|TRBV5-6
CASSFYERSGANVLTF
TGTGCCAGCAGCTTCTACGAGCGGTCTGGGGCCAACGTCCTGACTTTC
>.|TRBD1|TRBJ1-2|TRBV15
CATSNPLQGAYGYTF
TGTGCCACCAGCAACCCCCTACAGGGGGCTTATGGCTACACCTTC
>.|TRBD1|TRBJ1-1|TRBV24-1
CATYVQGGMNTEAFF
TGTGCCACCTACGTTCAGGGGGGCATGAACACTGAAGCTTTCTTT
>.|.|TRBJ2-7|TRBV5-5
CASNFRDNSYEQYF
TGTGCCAGCAACTTCCGGGACAACTCCTACGAGCAGTACTTC
>.|TRBD1|TRBJ2-7|TRBV7-2
CASSLDRGPYEQYF
TGTGCCAGCAGCCTAGACAGGGGGCCCTACGAGCAGTACTTC
>.|.|TRBJ1-5|TRBV19
CASMEYRVRGNQPQHF
TGTGCCAGTATGGAATACAGGGTTAGAGGCAATCAGCCCCAGCATTTT
>.|.|TRBJ2-7|TRBV5-1
CASSPSSSTYEQYF
TGCGCCAGCAGCCCAAGCTCAAGCACCTACGAGCAGTACTTC
>.|TRBD1|TRBJ2-5|TRBV28
CASSPPRTGYRETQYF
TGTGCCAGCTCCCCGCCCCGGACAGGGTATCGAGAGACCCAGTACTTC
>.|.|TRBJ2-7|TRBV15
CATRGQSSYEQYF
TGTGCCACCCGGGGACAAAGCTCCTACGAGCAGTACTTC
>.|.|TRBJ2-1|TRBV6-4
CASSDSLGLEQFF
TGTGCCAGCAGTGATAGTTTGGGGCTAGAGCAGTTCTTC
>.|TRBD2|TRBJ2-3|TRBV30
CAWSGVAGADTQYF
TGTGCCTGGAGTGGGGTAGCGGGAGCAGATACGCAGTATTTT
>.|.|TRBJ2-3|TRBV18
CASSPESIVRADTQYF
TGTGCCAGCTCACCAGAATCCATAGTCCGAGCAGATACGCAGTATTTT
>.|.|TRBJ1-5|TRBV28
CASSYRERNQPQHF
TGTGCCAGCAGTTACAGGGAGCGCAATCAGCCCCAGCATTTT
>.|TRBD2|TRBJ2-5|TRBV2
CASSALAGGVQETQYF
TGTGCCAGCAGTGCCTTAGCGGGAGGGGTCCAAGAGACCCAGTACTTC
>.|TRBD1|TRBJ1-6|TRBV27
CASSPRDRVNSPLHF
TGTGCCAGCAGTCCAAGGGACAGGGTTAATTCACCCCTCCACTTT
>.|.|TRBJ2-2|TRBV2
CASSVEAVQVGELFF
TGTGCCAGCAGTGTTGAGGCCGTCCAAGTCGGGGAGCTGTTTTTT
>.|.|TRBJ1-1|TRBV20-1
CSPGAPTEAFF
TGCAGCCCAGGGGCCCCCACTGAAGCTTTCTTT
>once|.|TRBJ1-3|TRBV29-1
CSVEVGQGSGSSGNTIYF
TGCAGCGTTGAAGTTGGGCAAGGATCAGGGTCCTCTGGAAACACCATATATTTT
>.|TRBD1|TRBJ2-7|TRBV6-5
CASSYPSRTGGYEQYF
TGTGCCAGCAGTTATCCTTCCCGGACAGGGGGCTACGAGCAGTACTTC
>.|TRBD1|TRBJ2-7|TRBV18
CASSRRDRGYEQYF
TGTGCCAGCTCACGCCGGGACAGGGGTTACGAGCAGTACTTC
>.|TRBD1|TRBJ1-5|TRBV7-9
CASSSGQGNQPQHF
TGTGCCAGCAGCTCGGGACAGGGTAATCAGCCCCAGCATTTT
>few|.|TRBJ1-1|TRBV11-2
CASSFGGDTEAFF
TGTGCCAGCAGCTTTGGAGGGGACACTGAAGCTTTCTTT
>.|TRBD1|TRBJ2-7|TRBV2
CASSLGTGVPYEQYF
TGTGCCAGCAGCCTGGGGACAGGGGTCCCCTACGAGCAGTACTTC
>.|TRBD2|TRBJ2-7|TRBV28
CASGASGRREQYF
TGTGCCAGCGGGGCTAGCGGGAGAAGAGAGCAGTACTTC
>.|TRBD1|TRBJ1-3|TRBV7-9
CASSPPDRGGNTIYF
TGTGCCAGCAGCCCCCCCGACAGGGGAGGGAACACCATATATTTT
>once|TRBD1|TRBJ2-6|TRBV10-3
CAISRQGDGANVLTF
TGTGCCATCAGCCGACAGGGTGATGGGGCCAACGTCCTGACTTTC
>.|.|TRBJ1-6|TRBV7-6
CASSLARSPLHF
TGTGCCAGCAGCTTAGCGCGATCACCCCTCCACTTT
>.|.|TRBJ2-2|TRBV11-3
CASRQGTNTGELFF
TGTGCCAGCAGACAGGGGACTAACACCGGGGAGCTGTTTTTT
>.|.|TRBJ2-5|TRBV5-5
CASSLGLVLAQYF
TGTGCCAGCAGCTTGGGACTAGTGCTGGCCCAGTACTTC
>.|TRBD2|TRBJ2-1|TRBV18
CASSPPKLAAGEEQFF
TGTGCCAGCTCACCACCGAAGCTCGCAGCGGGAGAAGAGCAGTTCTTC
>many|.|TRBJ1-5|TRBV7-2
CASSQMSGFSQPQHF
TGTGCCAGCAGCCAAATGTCAGGGTTTAGTCAGCCCCAGCATTTT
>few|TRBD1|TRBJ1-1|TRBV29-1
CSVDRGTEAFF
TGCAGCGTGGACAGGGGGACTGAAGCTTTCTTT
>.|.|TRBJ1-5|TRBV19
CASSIRDQPQHF
TGTGCCAGTAGTATCAGGGATCAGCCCCAGCATTTT
>.|.|TRBJ1-1|TRBV3-1/TRBV3-2
CASSQRRGAEAFF
TGTGCCAGCAGCCAAAGGAGGGGCGCTGAAGCTTTCTTT
>.|TRBD2|TRBJ2-5|TRBV30
CAWGEGQPFQETQYF
TGTGCCTGGGGGGAGGGGCAGCCGTTCCAAGAGACCCAGTACTTC